These T cell receptor beta chains were read from a single sample in a study of CD8+CD57+ T cells in acquired aplastic anemia. A single record per CDR3 protein comes from TCRdb applying MiXCR to the reads. The table includes about half a million distinct CDR3 sequences, roughly 34% detected once. Sequencing was performed on sorted CD4+, CD8+, or CD8+CD57+ T cells (not recorded which) from PBMCs. These receptors were obtained from a human donor with aplastic anemia. Both conserved end residues are trimmed from each CDR3. Each record gives: V gene, J gene, CDR3 length, CDR3 protein.

v_gene: TRBV9; j_gene: TRBJ2-1; len: 14; CDR3aa: ASSPTADYTYNEQF
v_gene: TRBV19; j_gene: TRBJ1-1; len: 12; CDR3aa: ASSSGFSNTEAF
v_gene: TRBV9; j_gene: TRBJ2-5; len: 11; CDR3aa: ASSVGSRETQY
v_gene: TRBV7-9; j_gene: TRBJ2-6; len: 11; CDR3aa: ASSTGWDNVLT
v_gene: TRBV9; j_gene: TRBJ2-7; len: 14; CDR3aa: ASSVGLAGVSYEQY
v_gene: TRBV2; j_gene: TRBJ1-2; len: 11; CDR3aa: ASSVLGSDGYT
v_gene: TRBV20-1; j_gene: TRBJ2-3; len: 13; CDR3aa: SATRLAASTDTQY
v_gene: TRBV7-2; j_gene: TRBJ2-7; len: 13; CDR3aa: ASSLVTGPSYEQY
v_gene: TRBV20-1; j_gene: TRBJ2-1; len: 12; CDR3aa: SAFKGEGLNEQF
v_gene: TRBV7-9; j_gene: TRBJ2-1; len: 13; CDR3aa: ASSLGQAAYNEQF
v_gene: TRBV11-2; j_gene: TRBJ2-1; len: 14; CDR3aa: ASSRDRGTLYNEQF
v_gene: TRBV29-1; j_gene: TRBJ2-7; len: 11; CDR3aa: SVVQGSSYEQY
v_gene: TRBV2; j_gene: TRBJ1-1; len: 9; CDR3aa: ASTLNTEAF
v_gene: TRBV6-1; j_gene: TRBJ1-2; len: 9; CDR3aa: ASVDRGFYT
v_gene: TRBV7-3; j_gene: TRBJ2-5; len: 13; CDR3aa: ASSLTMTGPSQKC
v_gene: TRBV25-1; j_gene: TRBJ1-1; len: 13; CDR3aa: ASSAIGAYNTEAF
v_gene: TRBV5-1; j_gene: TRBJ2-5; len: 14; CDR3aa: ASRPIQARSQETQY
v_gene: TRBV5-1; j_gene: TRBJ2-3; len: 13; CDR3aa: ASSLGLAITDTQY